This passage covers 15 T cell receptor beta chains from one sample sequenced in a study of molecular identifiers for immune sequencing clone quantification. TCRdb re-called the PCR reads with MiXCR, one entry per CDR3 protein. The sample lists about 500,000 distinct CDR3 sequences, around 21% occurring once. Sequencing used naive CD8+ T cells from blood, with Jurkat cell RNA spiked in. The subset here: FACS-sorted CD8+CD4-CCR7+CD45RA+ naive T cells. The receptors were gathered from a human donor in good health. Some libraries in this study had Jurkat cell RNA spiked in.

The chain recombines TRBV11-1 with TRBJ2-5; unclear D gene. The V gene's germline CDR1 is SGHAT and CDR2 FQDESV (reference sequence). This CDR3 has 14 residues. V lost 1 base and J 5 bases, leaving 11 bases between the germline ends. CDR3 nucleotide sequence: TGTGCCAGCAGCTTAGGGATTCGAGATGAGACCCAGTACTTC. Its translation: CASSLGIRDETQYF.

This clonotype was observed a few times. V is TRBV27 and J is TRBJ1-1, with a possible D match to TRBD1 (5 bases). The CDR3 length is 14 residues. CDR1 is MNHEY, CDR2 SMNVEV, per germline (reference sequence). Trimming stripped 6 bases from V and 1 base from J, with 12 bases between. CDR3 in amino acids: CASRGLGTNTEAFF. The DNA for the CDR3 is TGTGCCAGCAGAGGGTTAGGGACGAACACTGAAGCTTTCTTT.

There are a few counts of this clonotype. The chain carries TRBV11-2 and TRBJ2-1; D is uncertain. The CDR3 consists of 13 residues. With 2 bases removed from V and 9 bases from J, the gap between germline ends came to 11 bases. The germline V gene encodes CDR1 SGHAT and CDR2 FQNNGV. DNA for the CDR3: TGTGCCAGCAGCTTAATAGTCCCAGCTGAGCAGTTCTTC. Translated, it gives CASSLIVPAEQFF.

The V and J genes are TRBV4-3 and TRBJ1-1; no firm D call. The CDR3 spans 15 residues. Trimming took off 0 bases at V and 8 bases at J, with 16 bases between the two ends. Germline CDR1 and CDR2: LGHNA and YSLEER. For the CDR3, the DNA is TGCGCCAGCAGCCAAGATATAGTCGGTTCCAGGGAAGCTTTCTTT. This sequence encodes CASSQDIVGSREAFF.

This clonotype showed up just a few times. V and J are TRBV28 and TRBJ2-1, with 7 nucleotides matching TRBD2. The V segment lost 6 bases and the J segment 0 bases; nucleotides outside the gene matches: 8. The germline V gene encodes CDR1 MDHEN and CDR2 SYDVKM. This CDR3 is 16 amino acids long. CDR3 DNA sequence: TGTGCCAGCAGACTGCCTCTAGCGGACTCCTACAATGAGCAGTTCTTC. Its translation is CASRLPLADSYNEQFF.

Ten or more counts support this clonotype. The V and J genes are TRBV7-6 and TRBJ1-1, with 7 bases matching TRBD1. Germline loops: CDR1 SGHVS, CDR2 FNYEAQ. This CDR3 region has 14 residues. The junction had 7 bases not matched to a gene; V was cut back by 5 bases and J by 4 bases. CDR3 loop: CASSPRDSSTEAFF. DNA of the CDR3: TGTGCCAGCAGCCCCCGGGACAGTTCCACTGAAGCTTTCTTT.

This clonotype was observed a handful of times. Given a much more abundant clone one base away, this may be a read error. The J gene is TRBJ2-2, the V gene TRBV27; D is possibly TRBD1 (6 bases). Trimming removed 6 bases at V and 7 bases at J, with 9 bases between. CDR1 and CDR2 from the germline V gene are MNHEY and SMNVEV (reference sequence). The CDR3 extends over 12 amino acids. Here the CDR3 DNA reads TGTGCCAGCAGCTCGGACAGCGGGGAGCTGTTTTTT. Translated: CASSSDSGELFF.

This sequence joins TRBV5-6 and TRBJ1-1; 9 bases are a match to TRBD1. Per the germline V gene, CDR1 is SGHDT and CDR2 is YYEEEE. V lost 4 bases to trimming and J lost 5 bases; unmatched junction nucleotides: 6. The CDR3 length is 14 residues. CDR3 region: CASSTGTGLTEAFF. The CDR3 DNA follows: TGTGCCAGCAGCACCGGGACAGGGTTGACTGAAGCTTTCTTT.

Regarding this clonotype: This likely comes from a read error, as the CDR3 has no conserved phenylalanine or tryptophan at its end. The rearrangement joins TRBV24-1 to TRBJ2-2; 7 bases line up with TRBD1. Germline V gene sequence: CDR1 KGHDR, CDR2 SFDVKD. The CDR3 consists of 16 residues. Trimming cost V 4 bases and J 2 bases; bases outside gene matches: 6. The CDR3 coding sequence is TGTGCCACCAGTGACTCCGGGACAGATAACACCGGGGAGCTGTTTTCT. Encoded protein: CATSDSGTDNTGELFS.

The V gene is TRBV7-9, the J gene TRBJ1-4; tentative D call: TRBD1 (5 bases). This CDR3 comprises 15 residues. Trimming took off 5 bases at V and 8 bases at J, with 18 bases between the two ends. Germline V gives CDR1 SEHNR, CDR2 FQNEAQ (reference sequence). CDR3 loop: CASSHGGARSEKLFF. The CDR3 coding sequence is TGTGCCAGCAGCCACGGCGGGGCTAGGAGCGAAAAACTGTTTTTT.

This clonotype was observed at least ten times. This chain joins TRBV7-9 and TRBJ2-5; D ambiguous. The CDR3 sequence is 14 residues long. Germline-derived CDR1 and CDR2 are SEHNR and FQNEAQ (reference sequence). V shed 5 bases and J shed 2 bases, with 12 bases lying between them. The CDR3 DNA sequence: TGTGCCAGCAGCCCATCATGGGGACAAGAGACCCAGTACTTC. Residues: CASSPSWGQETQYF.

This clonotype has ten or more counts. The chain carries TRBV21-1 and TRBJ1-1; TRBD1 reflects the table's D call only, with no check against the DNA. TRBV21-1 is shown as a pseudogene. This CDR3 has 15 residues. The CDR3 region is CASSGRQGLNTEAFF. CDR3 coding DNA: TGTGCCAGCAGCGGTCGACAGGGGCTGAACACTGAAGCTTTCTTT.

This clonotype came up many times. The chain uses TRBV4-3 and TRBJ2-3; D tentatively reads TRBD1 or TRBD2 (6 bases each). With 0 bases removed from V and 1 base from J, the gap between germline ends came to 11 bases. CDR1 LGHNA and CDR2 YSLEER come from the germline V gene. The CDR3 has 16 residues. In DNA, the CDR3 is TGCGCCAGCAGCCAAGATTCCCGGGGGCGCACAGATACGCAGTATTTT. This encodes CASSQDSRGRTDTQYF.

This clonotype was seen ten or more times. This chain uses TRBV5-4 with TRBJ1-5, with D unclear. Trimming left V 2 bases short and J 1 base short, with 10 bases between. The CDR3 is made up of 15 amino acids. Germline V lookup: CDR1 SGHNT, CDR2 YYREEE (reference sequence). CDR3 bases: TGTGCCAGCAGCTTCTGGGGTTCCAGCAATCAGCCCCAGCATTTT. Amino acids: CASSFWGSSNQPQHF.

With regard to this clonotype: It may be a read error: a sequence one base away is much more abundant. This CDR3 reads CASSQWTGGNQPRHF. The CDR3 bases are TGCGCCAGCAGCCAATGGACAGGGGGTAACCAGCCCCGGCATTTT. The chain employs TRBV4-3 and TRBJ1-5; TRBD1 agrees at 10 bases. Looked up from germline, CDR1 is LGHNA and CDR2 is YSLEER. This CDR3 is built from 15 residues.